Listed here are 13 T cell receptor beta chains from one sample, sequenced in a study of blood T cell repertoires in COVID-19. The assay was immunoSEQ multiplex PCR, and TCRdb's table has in-frame clones only and misses some. The sample comprises roughly 340,000 clones, roughly nine tenths of which are singletons, and 0.95% to 1.1% rests with the top ten. Sequenced input: PBMCs or T cells enriched from blood (not recorded which). The receptors derive from a man younger than 35 who had recovered from COVID-19.

This clone has just one count. This chain connects TRBV30 to TRBJ2-1; D is possibly TRBD2 (7 bases). The CDR3 totals 16 residues. Trimming cost V 4 bases and J 7 bases, with 23 bases left between them. Germline CDR1 is GTSNPN and CDR2 is SVGIG (reference sequence). The CDR3 nucleotides are TGTGCCTGGACCCTTCCAGCTAGGGGGGGCCCTAATGAGCAGTTCTTC. It is translated as CAWTLPARGGPNEQFF.

This clone turned up a few times. This sample also contains other DNA sequences that code for the same CDR3. The V and J genes are TRBV5-1 and TRBJ2-3, with TRBD1 as a possible D gene (5 bases). V lost 4 bases and J 1 base, leaving 13 bases between the germline ends. This CDR3 has 15 residues. CDR1 and CDR2 (germline): SGHRS, YFSETQ. CDR3 in amino acids: CASSLQGFGTDTQYF. CDR3 in DNA: TGCGCCAGCAGCCTGCAGGGTTTCGGCACAGATACGCAGTATTTT.

The chain carries TRBV19 and TRBJ2-3; 9 bases match TRBD1. The CDR3 covers 15 residues. The trim removed 5 bases at V and 2 bases at J, leaving 5 bases unmatched. CDR1 is LNHDA and CDR2 is SQIVND in the germline V gene (reference sequence). As DNA, the CDR3 is TGTGCCAGTAGTCTGACAGGGGGAGTCACAGATACGCAGTATTTT. This translates into CASSLTGGVTDTQYF. Based on the CDR3 plus reference TRBV19 and TRBJ2-3, the full variable domain is DGGITQSPKYLFRKEGQNVTLSCEQNLNHDAMYWYRQDPGQGLRLIYYSQIVNDFQKGDIAEGYSVSREKKESFPLTVTSAQKNPTAFYLCASSLTGGVTDTQYFGPGTRLTVL.

This rearrangement joins TRBV7-3 to TRBJ2-3; 10 nucleotides align to TRBD2. The junction had 1 base not matched to a gene; V was cut back by 6 bases and J by 4 bases. The CDR3 has 13 residues. Germline V lookup: CDR1 SGHTA, CDR2 FQGTGA. The CDR3 DNA sequence: TGTGCCAGCAGAGCGGGAGGGGCAGATACGCAGTATTTT. It specifies CASRAGGADTQYF.

The V gene is TRBV18, the J gene TRBJ2-3; weak D call: TRBD2 (5 bases). In germline, CDR1 is KGHSH, CDR2 LQKENI. V was clipped by 6 bases and J by 5 bases, with 12 bases between them. CDR3 length: 13 amino acids. CDR3 bases: TGTGCCAGCTCTCGACACCGGGAAGATACGCAGTATTTT. This gives the protein CASSRHREDTQYF.

V is TRBV9 and J is TRBJ2-4, with D possibly being TRBD2 (6 bases). Germline-derived CDR1 and CDR2 are SGDLS and YYNGEE. This CDR3 region has 13 residues. Trimming pared 3 bases from V and 9 bases from J, leaving 13 bases between. The CDR3 is CASSAHGGGIQYF. The CDR3 nucleotides are TGTGCCAGCAGCGCCCACGGGGGTGGCATTCAGTACTTC.

This clone was recorded only once. This chain connects TRBV7-9 to TRBJ2-2, with 12 bases lining up with TRBD2. With V trimmed by 5 bases and J by 5 bases, 3 bases remained unmatched. The germline V gene has CDR1 SEHNR and CDR2 FQNEAQ (reference sequence). The length of the CDR3 is 15 residues. For the CDR3, the DNA is TGTGCCAGCAGCAAGGGACTAGCGGGTACCGGGGAGCTGTTTTTT. It is translated as CASSKGLAGTGELFF.

The chain couples TRBV5-1 to TRBJ2-1, with 11 bases matching TRBD2. CDR1 SGHRS and CDR2 YFSETQ come from the germline V gene. The CDR3 length is 17 residues. V gave up 0 bases and J gave up 12 bases; unmatched junction bases: 14. CDR3 sequence: CASSLETRGASGRPQFF. In DNA form, the CDR3 reads TGCGCCAGCAGCTTGGAGACGCGAGGAGCTAGCGGGAGGCCGCAGTTCTTC. Filled out from reference TRBV5-1 and TRBJ2-1, the complete variable domain reads KAGVTQTPRYLIKTRGQQVTLSCSPISGHRSVSWYQQTPGQGLQFLFEYFSETQRNKGNFPGRFSGRQFSNSRSEMNVSTLELGDSALYLCASSLETRGASGRPQFFGPGTRLTVL.

This rearrangement joins TRBV19 to TRBJ2-1, with 7 bases that match TRBD2. This CDR3 comprises 17 residues. V trimming: 4 bases; J trimming: 3 bases; junction bases outside the gene matches: 12. CDR1 and CDR2 from the germline V gene are LNHDA and SQIVND (reference sequence). CDR3 sequence reads: CASSTPGRGSGYNEQFF. As DNA, the CDR3 is TGTGCCAGTAGTACCCCAGGTCGCGGGAGCGGCTACAATGAGCAGTTCTTC.

The V call is TRBV28, the J call TRBJ1-5; 9 bases are a match to TRBD1. Germline V CDR1 and CDR2: MDHEN, SYDVKM. This CDR3 contains 16 residues. With V trimmed by 4 bases and J by 6 bases, 10 bases remained unmatched. DNA for the CDR3: TGTGCCAGCAGTTCGTCCCGGGACAGGGCGGGTCAGCCCCAGCATTTT. Protein sequence: CASSSSRDRAGQPQHF.

The genes are TRBV6-2 or TRBV6-3 and TRBJ2-1; 10 bases align to TRBD2. Per the germline V gene, CDR1 is MNHEY and CDR2 is SVGEGT. The CDR3 runs to 19 residues. With 3 bases clipped from V and 9 bases from J, the junction kept 20 bases outside the gene matches. The CDR3 sequence: CASSYSPSPSGRAGGEQFF. CDR3 sequence (DNA): TGTGCCAGCAGTTATTCTCCCTCCCCGAGCGGGAGGGCCGGTGGTGAGCAGTTCTTC.

The CDR3 loop is CASSSRGGPGDNEQFF. The DNA of the CDR3 is TGTGCCAGCAGCTCTCGGGGGGGGCCCGGGGACAATGAGCAGTTCTTC. The chain combines TRBV11-3 with TRBJ2-1; TRBD2 matches 8 bases. The CDR3 is made up of 16 amino acids. V was pared by 4 bases and J by 5 bases, with 10 bases of the junction left unmatched. Per germline, CDR1 SGHNT and CDR2 YENEEA.

This chain links TRBV3-1 (or the pseudogene TRBV3-2) with TRBJ1-4; TRBD1 might be the D (6 bases). The V end was cut by 0 bases, the J end by 10 bases, with 9 bases between. The CDR3 length is 13 residues. Germline assignment: CDR1 LGHDT and CDR2 YNNKEL (reference sequence). In nucleotides, the CDR3 is TGTGCCAGCAGCCAAGAGGGGGGGCGAAAACTGTTTTTT. It codes for CASSQEGGRKLFF.